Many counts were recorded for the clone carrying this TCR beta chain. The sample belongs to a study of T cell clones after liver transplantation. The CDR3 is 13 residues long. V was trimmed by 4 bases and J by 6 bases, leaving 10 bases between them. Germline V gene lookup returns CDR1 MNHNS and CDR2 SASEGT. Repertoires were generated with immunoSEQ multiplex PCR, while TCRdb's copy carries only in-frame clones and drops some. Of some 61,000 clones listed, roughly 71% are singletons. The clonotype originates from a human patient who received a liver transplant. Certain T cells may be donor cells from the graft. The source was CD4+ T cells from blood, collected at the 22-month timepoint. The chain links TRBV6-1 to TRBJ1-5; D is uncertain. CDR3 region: CASSAIKSQPQHF. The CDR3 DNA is TGTGCCAGCAGTGCTATTAAGAGTCAGCCCCAGCATTTT.